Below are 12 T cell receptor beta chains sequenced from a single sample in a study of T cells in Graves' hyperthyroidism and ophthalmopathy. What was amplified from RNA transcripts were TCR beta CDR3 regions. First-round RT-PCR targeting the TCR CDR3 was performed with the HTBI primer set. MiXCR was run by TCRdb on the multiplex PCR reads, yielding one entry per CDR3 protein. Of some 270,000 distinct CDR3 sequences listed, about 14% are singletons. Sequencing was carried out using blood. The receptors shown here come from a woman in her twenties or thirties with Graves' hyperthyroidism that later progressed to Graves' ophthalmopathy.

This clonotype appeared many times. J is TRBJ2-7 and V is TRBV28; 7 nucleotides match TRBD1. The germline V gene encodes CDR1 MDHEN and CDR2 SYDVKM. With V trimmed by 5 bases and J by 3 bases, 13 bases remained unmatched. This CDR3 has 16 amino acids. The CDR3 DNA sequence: TGTGCCAGCAGTCCTTTGAATGCGGCAGGGGGCTACGAGCAGTACTTC. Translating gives CASSPLNAAGGYEQYF. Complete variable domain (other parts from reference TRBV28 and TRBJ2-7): DVKVTQSSRYLVKRTGEKVFLECVQDMDHENMFWYRQDPGLGLRLIYFSYDVKMKEKGDIPEGYSVSREKKERFSLILESASTNQTSMYLCASSPLNAAGGYEQYFGPGTRLTVT.

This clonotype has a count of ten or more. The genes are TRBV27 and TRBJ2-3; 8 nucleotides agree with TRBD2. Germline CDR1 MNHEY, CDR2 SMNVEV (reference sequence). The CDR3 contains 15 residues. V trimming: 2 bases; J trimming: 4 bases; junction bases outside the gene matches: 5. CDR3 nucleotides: TGTGCCAGCAGTTTACAGGCGGGAGGAGCAGATACGCAGTATTTT. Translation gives CASSLQAGGADTQYF.

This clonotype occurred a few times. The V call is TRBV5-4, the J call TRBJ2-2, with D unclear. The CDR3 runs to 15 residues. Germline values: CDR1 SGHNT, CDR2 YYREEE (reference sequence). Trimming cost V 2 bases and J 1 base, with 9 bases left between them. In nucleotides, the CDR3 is TGTGCCAGCAGCTTAGACTGGGGGAACACCGGGGAGCTGTTTTTT. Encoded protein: CASSLDWGNTGELFF.

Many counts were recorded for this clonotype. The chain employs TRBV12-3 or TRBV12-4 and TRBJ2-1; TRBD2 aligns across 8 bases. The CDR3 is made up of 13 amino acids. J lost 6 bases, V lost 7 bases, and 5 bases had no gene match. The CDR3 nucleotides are TGTGCCAGCATCGCCGGGACTAGCAATGAGCAGTTCTTC. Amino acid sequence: CASIAGTSNEQFF.

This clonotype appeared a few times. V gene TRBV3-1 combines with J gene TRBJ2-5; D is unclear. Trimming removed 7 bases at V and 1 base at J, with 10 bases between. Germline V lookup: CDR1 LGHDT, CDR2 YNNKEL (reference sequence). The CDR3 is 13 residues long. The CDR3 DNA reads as TGTGCCAGCACCTTACACTTCCAAGAGACCCAGTACTTC. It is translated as CASTLHFQETQYF.

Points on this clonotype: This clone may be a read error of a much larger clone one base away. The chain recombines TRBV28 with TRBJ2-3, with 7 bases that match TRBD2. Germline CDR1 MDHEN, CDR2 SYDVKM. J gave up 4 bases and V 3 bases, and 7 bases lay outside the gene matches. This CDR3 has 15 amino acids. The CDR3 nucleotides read TGTGCCAGCAGTTTTGGGGGGAGGGTCTCAGATACGCAGTATTTT. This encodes CASSFGGRVSDTQYF.

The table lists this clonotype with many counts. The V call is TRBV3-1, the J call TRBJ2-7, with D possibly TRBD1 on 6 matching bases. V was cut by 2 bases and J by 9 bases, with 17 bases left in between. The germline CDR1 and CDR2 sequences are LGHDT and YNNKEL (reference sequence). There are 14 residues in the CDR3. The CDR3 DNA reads TGTGCCAGCAGCCAATTCCCAGGGGAAAAGGGGCAGTACTTC. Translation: CASSQFPGEKGQYF.

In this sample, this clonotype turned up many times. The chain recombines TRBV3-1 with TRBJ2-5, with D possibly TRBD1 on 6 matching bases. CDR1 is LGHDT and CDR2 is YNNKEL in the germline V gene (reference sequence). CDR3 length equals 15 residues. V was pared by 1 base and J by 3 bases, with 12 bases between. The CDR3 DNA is TGTGCCAGCAGCCAAGTTCTGAACAGGGAAGAGACCCAGTACTTC. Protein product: CASSQVLNREETQYF.

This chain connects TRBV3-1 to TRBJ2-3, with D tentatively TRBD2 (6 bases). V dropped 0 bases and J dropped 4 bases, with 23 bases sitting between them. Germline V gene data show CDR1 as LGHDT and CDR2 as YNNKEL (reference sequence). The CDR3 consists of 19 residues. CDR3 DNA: TGTGCCAGCAGCCAAGATCCTCAATTCCAGCAGGGAGGCCCAGATACGCAGTATTTT. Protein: CASSQDPQFQQGGPDTQYF.

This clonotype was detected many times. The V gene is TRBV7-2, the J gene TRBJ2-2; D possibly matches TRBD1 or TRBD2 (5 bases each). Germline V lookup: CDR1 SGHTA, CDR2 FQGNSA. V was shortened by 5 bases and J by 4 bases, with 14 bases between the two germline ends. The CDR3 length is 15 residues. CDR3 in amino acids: CASSGRGAGTGELFF. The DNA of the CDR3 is TGTGCCAGCAGCGGCCGAGGGGCTGGCACCGGGGAGCTGTTTTTT.

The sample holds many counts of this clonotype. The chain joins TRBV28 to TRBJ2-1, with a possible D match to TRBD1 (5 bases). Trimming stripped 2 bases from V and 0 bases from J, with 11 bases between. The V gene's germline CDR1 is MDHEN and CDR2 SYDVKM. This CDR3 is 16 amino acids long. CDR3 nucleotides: TGTGCCAGCAGTTTAGCGACAGACAGCTCCTACAATGAGCAGTTCTTC. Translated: CASSLATDSSYNEQFF.

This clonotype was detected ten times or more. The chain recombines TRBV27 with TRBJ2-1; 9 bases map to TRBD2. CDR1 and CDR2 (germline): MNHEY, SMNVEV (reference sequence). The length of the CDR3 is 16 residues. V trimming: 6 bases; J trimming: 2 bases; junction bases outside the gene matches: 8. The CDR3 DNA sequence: TGTGCCAGCAGCAACGACGTAGCGGGAGCCTACAATGAGCAGTTCTTC. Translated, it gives CASSNDVAGAYNEQFF.